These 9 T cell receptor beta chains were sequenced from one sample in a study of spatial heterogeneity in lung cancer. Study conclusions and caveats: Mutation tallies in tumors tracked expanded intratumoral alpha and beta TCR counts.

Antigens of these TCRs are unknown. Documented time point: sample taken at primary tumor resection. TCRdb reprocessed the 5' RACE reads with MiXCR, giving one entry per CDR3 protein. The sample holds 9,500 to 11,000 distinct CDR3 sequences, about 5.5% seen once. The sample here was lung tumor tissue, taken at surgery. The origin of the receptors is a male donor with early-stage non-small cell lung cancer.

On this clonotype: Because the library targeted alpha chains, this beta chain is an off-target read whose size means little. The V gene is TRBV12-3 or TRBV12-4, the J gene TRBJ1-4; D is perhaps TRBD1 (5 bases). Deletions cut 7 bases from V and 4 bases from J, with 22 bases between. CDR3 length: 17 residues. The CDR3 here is CASNWDQEIPDNEKLFF. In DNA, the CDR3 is TGTGCCAGCAATTGGGACCAAGAGATTCCAGATAATGAAAAACTGTTTTTT.

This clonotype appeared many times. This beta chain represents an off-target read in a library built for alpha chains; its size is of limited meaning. The CDR3 loop reads CATSTGGRMIDEQFF. The CDR3 DNA sequence: TGTGCCACCAGCACGGGAGGGAGGATGATTGATGAGCAGTTCTTC. The J gene is TRBJ2-1, the V gene TRBV15; 8 bases align to TRBD2. This CDR3 comprises 15 residues. Germline V gives CDR1 LNHNV, CDR2 YYDKDF (reference sequence). Trimming cost V 4 bases and J 8 bases; bases outside gene matches: 10.

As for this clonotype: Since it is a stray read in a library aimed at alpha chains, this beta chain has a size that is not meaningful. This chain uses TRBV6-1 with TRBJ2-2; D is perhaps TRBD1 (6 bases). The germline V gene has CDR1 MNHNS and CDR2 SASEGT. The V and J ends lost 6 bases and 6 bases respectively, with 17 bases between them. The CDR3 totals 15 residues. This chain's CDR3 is CASRSSRGSPGELFF. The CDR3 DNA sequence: TGTGCCAGCAGATCGTCTAGGGGGAGCCCCGGGGAGCTGTTTTTT.

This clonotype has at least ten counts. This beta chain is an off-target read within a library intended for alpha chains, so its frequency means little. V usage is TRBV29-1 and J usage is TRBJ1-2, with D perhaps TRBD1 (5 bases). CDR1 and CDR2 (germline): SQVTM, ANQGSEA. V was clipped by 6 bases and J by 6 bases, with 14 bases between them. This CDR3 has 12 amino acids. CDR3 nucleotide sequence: TGCAGCGTGAGGGACCTCAGAGATGGCTACACCTTC. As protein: CSVRDLRDGYTF.

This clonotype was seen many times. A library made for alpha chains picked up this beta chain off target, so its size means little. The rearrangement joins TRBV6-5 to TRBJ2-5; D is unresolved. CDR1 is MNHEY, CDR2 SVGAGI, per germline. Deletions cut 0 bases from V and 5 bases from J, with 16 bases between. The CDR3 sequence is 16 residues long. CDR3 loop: CASSYSTSGPAETQYF. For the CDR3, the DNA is TGTGCCAGCAGTTACTCGACATCTGGTCCGGCGGAGACCCAGTACTTC.

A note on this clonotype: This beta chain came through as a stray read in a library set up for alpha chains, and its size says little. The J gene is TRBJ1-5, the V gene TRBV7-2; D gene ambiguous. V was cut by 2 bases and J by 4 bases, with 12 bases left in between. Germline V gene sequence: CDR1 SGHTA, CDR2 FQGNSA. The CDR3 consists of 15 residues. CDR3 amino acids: CASSLKGSRNQPQHF. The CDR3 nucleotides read TGTGCCAGCAGCTTAAAGGGTAGTAGGAATCAGCCCCAGCATTTT.

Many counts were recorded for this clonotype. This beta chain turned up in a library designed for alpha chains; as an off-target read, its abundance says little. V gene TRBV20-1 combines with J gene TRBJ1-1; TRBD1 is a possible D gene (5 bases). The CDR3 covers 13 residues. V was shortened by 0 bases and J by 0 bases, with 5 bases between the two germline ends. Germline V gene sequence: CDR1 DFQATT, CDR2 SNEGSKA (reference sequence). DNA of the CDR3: TGCAGTGCTAGAGACAGGGTGAACACTGAAGCTTTCTTT. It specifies CSARDRVNTEAFF.

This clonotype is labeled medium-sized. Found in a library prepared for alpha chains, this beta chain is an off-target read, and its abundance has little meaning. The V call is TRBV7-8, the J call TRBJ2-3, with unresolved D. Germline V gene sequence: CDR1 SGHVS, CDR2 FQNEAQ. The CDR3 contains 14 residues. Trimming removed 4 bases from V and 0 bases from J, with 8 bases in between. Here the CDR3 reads CASSWDPSTDTQYF. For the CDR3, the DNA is TGTGCCAGCAGCTGGGATCCTAGCACAGATACGCAGTATTTT.

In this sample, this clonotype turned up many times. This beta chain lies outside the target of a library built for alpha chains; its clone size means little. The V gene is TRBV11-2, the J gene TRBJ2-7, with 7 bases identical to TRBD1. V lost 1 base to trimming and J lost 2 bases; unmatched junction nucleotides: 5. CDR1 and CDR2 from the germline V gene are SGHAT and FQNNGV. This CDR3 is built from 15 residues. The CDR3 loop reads CASSLGTGRTYEQYF. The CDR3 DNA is TGTGCCAGCAGCTTAGGGACAGGTCGAACCTACGAGCAGTACTTC.